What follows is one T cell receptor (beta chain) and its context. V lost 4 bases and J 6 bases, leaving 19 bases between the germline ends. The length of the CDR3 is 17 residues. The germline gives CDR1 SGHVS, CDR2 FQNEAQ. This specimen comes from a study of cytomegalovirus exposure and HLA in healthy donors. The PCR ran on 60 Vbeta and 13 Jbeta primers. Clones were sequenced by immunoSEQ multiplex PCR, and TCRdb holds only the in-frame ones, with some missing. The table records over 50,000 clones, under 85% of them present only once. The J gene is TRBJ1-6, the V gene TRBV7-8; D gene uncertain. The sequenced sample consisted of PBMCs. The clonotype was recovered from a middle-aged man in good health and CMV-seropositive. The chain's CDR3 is CASSSLDGREFNSPLHF. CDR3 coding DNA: TGTGCCAGCAGCTCCCTCGACGGTCGGGAGTTTAATTCACCCCTCCACTTT.